The 27 T cell receptor beta chains below were found in one sample sequenced in a study of blood T cell repertoires in COVID-19. Generated by immunoSEQ multiplex PCR, the TCRdb table keeps only in-frame clones and is missing some. The sample contains some 200,000 clones, more than 75% of which appear only once. The sample was peripheral blood. The source of these receptors is a man aged 50-59 years with acute or convalescent COVID-19.

CDR3 in DNA: TGTGCCATCAGTGAGTCCCGGGACAGGGCCTACGAGCAGTACTTC. It specifies CAISESRDRAYEQYF. The chain carries TRBV10-3 and TRBJ2-7; 9 bases fit TRBD1. V lost 0 bases to trimming and J lost 2 bases; unmatched junction nucleotides: 2. CDR1 is ENHRY, CDR2 SYGVKD, per germline. The CDR3 covers 15 residues.

This clone occurred a few times. The V and J genes are TRBV6-6 and TRBJ1-3; D perhaps matches TRBD1 (6 bases). V shed 2 bases and J shed 0 bases, with 8 bases lying between them. Germline V gene data show CDR1 as MNHNY and CDR2 as SVGAGI (reference sequence). This CDR3 contains 15 residues. The CDR3, as DNA: TGTGCCAGCAGTTACCGGGACAACTCTGGAAACACCATATATTTT. Translating gives CASSYRDNSGNTIYF.

The chain has TRBV5-8 and TRBJ1-6; 9 positions match TRBD1. Losses at the gene ends were 0 bases for V and 10 bases for J; bases not matched to a gene: 8. This CDR3 spans 16 amino acids. CDR1 is SGHTS and CDR2 is YDEGEE in the germline V gene. The CDR3, as DNA: TGTGCCAGCAGCTTGGAGGGACAGGGCTCCGGATCACCCCTCCACTTT. Its translation: CASSLEGQGSGSPLHF.

In its sample, this clone was seen once. This chain joins TRBV6-5 and TRBJ1-1; no firm D call. Germline assignment: CDR1 MNHEY and CDR2 SVGAGI. Trimming cost V 7 bases and J 1 base, with 13 bases left between them. The CDR3 length is 14 residues. The chain's CDR3 is CASTPEVTNTEAFF. CDR3 sequence (DNA): TGTGCCAGCACCCCCGAGGTTACGAACACTGAAGCTTTCTTT.

J is TRBJ1-2 and V is TRBV5-8, with TRBD1 matching 10 bases. CDR1 is SGHTS, CDR2 YDEGEE, per germline. The CDR3 sequence is 15 residues long. The V and J ends lost 0 bases and 4 bases, in that order; junction bases with no gene match: 3. CDR3 residues: CASSLEGQGRYGYTF. In nucleotides, the CDR3 is TGTGCCAGCAGCTTGGAGGGACAGGGGCGCTATGGCTACACCTTC. Together with reference TRBV5-8 and TRBJ1-2, the CDR3 gives the full variable domain: EAGVTQSPTHLIKTRGQQATLRCSPISGHTSVYWYQQALGLGLQFLLWYDEGEERNRGNFPPRFSGRQFPNYSSELNVNALELEDSALYLCASSLEGQGRYGYTFGSGTRLTVV.

V and J are TRBV19 and TRBJ1-5; TRBD1 agrees at 9 bases. This CDR3 has 19 residues. CDR1 and CDR2 (germline): LNHDA, SQIVND (reference sequence). The J segment lost 3 bases and the V segment lost 2 bases, leaving 14 bases of the junction unmatched. This CDR3 is CASSIKGTGISHNNQPQHF. For the CDR3, the DNA is TGTGCCAGTAGTATAAAAGGGACAGGGATATCCCACAACAATCAGCCCCAGCATTTT.

This clone was counted a single time. Other DNA sequences in this specimen translate into the identical CDR3. The V call is TRBV3-1 (or the pseudogene TRBV3-2), the J call TRBJ1-2, with D possibly being TRBD1 (6 bases). In germline, CDR1 is LGHDT, CDR2 YNNKEL (reference sequence). Trimming left V 1 base short and J 4 bases short, with 10 bases between. The CDR3 totals 14 residues. Here the CDR3 DNA reads TGTGCCAGCAGCCAAGGGGGGCAGGGCTATGGCTACACCTTC. Translated: CASSQGGQGYGYTF.

The genes are TRBV4-1 and TRBJ1-2; perhaps TRBD1 as D (6 bases). Trimming stripped 3 bases from V and 5 bases from J, with 13 bases between. The CDR3 loop spans 14 amino acids. Germline CDR1 reads MGHRA; CDR2 reads YSYEKL. CDR3 amino acids: CASSHPLDRYGYTF. The CDR3 DNA is TGCGCCAGCAGCCACCCCCTCGACAGGTATGGCTACACCTTC.

The chain recombines TRBV18 with TRBJ1-2; the D gene is possibly TRBD1 (6 bases). The V end lost 3 bases, the J end lost 1 base, and 15 bases lay between the germline ends. Germline V gene data show CDR1 as KGHSH and CDR2 as LQKENI. This CDR3 is 16 amino acids long. In nucleotides, the CDR3 is TGTGCCAGCTCACCTTGGGACGTGGGACATAACTATGGCTACACCTTC. The encoded protein is CASSPWDVGHNYGYTF.

The chain joins TRBV18 to TRBJ2-1; weak D call: TRBD2 (6 bases). This CDR3 is built from 16 residues. Trimming shortened V by 0 bases and J by 3 bases, and 12 bases separated the two germline ends. Germline values: CDR1 KGHSH, CDR2 LQKENI. DNA for the CDR3: TGTGCCAGCTCACCACCTCAGGGACTGAGCTACAATGAGCAGTTCTTC. Translation gives CASSPPQGLSYNEQFF.

In its sample, this clone was seen once. The V gene is TRBV6-5, the J gene TRBJ1-2; a possible D gene is TRBD1 (6 bases). Trimming removed 0 bases from V and 4 bases from J, with 12 bases in between. The CDR3 has 15 residues. From germline, CDR1 is MNHEY and CDR2 SVGAGI. The CDR3, as DNA: TGTGCCAGCAGTTACTCGACAGGATCGATCTATGGCTACACCTTC. Translation gives CASSYSTGSIYGYTF.

This clone was detected only a few times. This chain links TRBV6-1 with TRBJ1-5, with D hard to call. The CDR3 runs to 13 residues. Germline CDR1 MNHNS, CDR2 SASEGT. The V and J ends lost 1 base and 7 bases respectively, with 8 bases between them. This CDR3 reads CASSEERSQPQHF. The CDR3 DNA reads TGTGCCAGCAGTGAAGAACGGTCGCAGCCCCAGCATTTT.

The chain has TRBV6-4 and TRBJ1-1, with TRBD1 identical over 11 bases. The CDR3 consists of 16 residues. J gave up 9 bases and V 7 bases, and 16 bases lay outside the gene matches. The V gene's germline CDR1 is MRHNA and CDR2 SNTAGT. CDR3 bases: TGTGCCAGCACCCCAGACCCTGGACAGGGGGCGCTTAAAGCTTTCTTT. Translating it yields CASTPDPGQGALKAFF.

The V gene is TRBV5-6, the J gene TRBJ1-1; weak D call: TRBD1 (6 bases). Germline lookup yields CDR1 SGHDT and CDR2 YYEEEE. V shed 3 bases and J shed 1 base, with 16 bases lying between them. This CDR3 is 16 amino acids long. In DNA form, the CDR3 reads TGTGCCAGCAGCTCTATCAGGGGCCCTAAGAACACTGAAGCTTTCTTT. It yields the protein CASSSIRGPKNTEAFF.

V is TRBV6-5 and J is TRBJ1-2; D gene uncertain. The CDR3 is 13 amino acids. CDR1 and CDR2 (germline): MNHEY, SVGAGI. V gave up 0 bases and J gave up 5 bases, with 7 bases separating them. CDR3 in DNA: TGTGCCAGCAGTTACTCGACCGGGTATGGCTACACCTTC. Translating it yields CASSYSTGYGYTF.

This sequence joins TRBV4-1 and TRBJ2-6; 9 nucleotides align to TRBD2. Losses at the gene ends were 2 bases for V and 0 bases for J; bases not matched to a gene: 5. Germline V CDR1 and CDR2: MGHRA, YSYEKL. The CDR3 consists of 18 residues. The CDR3 loop reads CASSQSGGSISGANVLTF. CDR3 sequence (DNA): TGCGCCAGCAGCCAAAGCGGGGGGTCGATCTCTGGGGCCAACGTCCTGACTTTC.

The V and J genes are TRBV6-5 and TRBJ2-5, with TRBD2 as a possible D gene (5 bases). Germline CDR1 reads MNHEY; CDR2 reads SVGAGI. Between the trimmed V and J ends, which lost 7 bases and 5 bases, there was a span of 20 bases. This CDR3 has 15 amino acids. Here the CDR3 DNA reads TGTGCCAGCACTTTCTTCCGGACTGGAGCGGAGACCCAGTACTTC. It translates to CASTFFRTGAETQYF.

V usage is TRBV4-1 and J usage is TRBJ2-7; 9 bases are shared with TRBD1. Trimming cost V 3 bases and J 3 bases; bases outside gene matches: 3. Germline-derived CDR1 and CDR2 are MGHRA and YSYEKL. This CDR3 is 14 amino acids long. This CDR3 reads CASSQAGQGYEQYF. CDR3 sequence (DNA): TGCGCCAGCAGCCAGGCGGGACAGGGCTACGAGCAGTACTTC.

The chain carries TRBV6-2 or TRBV6-3 and TRBJ2-3, with D possibly matching TRBD2 (5 bases). V was pared by 4 bases and J by 8 bases, with 22 bases between. Germline values: CDR1 MNHEY, CDR2 SVGEGT. CDR3 length equals 16 residues. For the CDR3, the DNA is TGTGCCAGCAGTTTTCCAATCTTGCCCGCGGGTGGTACGCAGTATTTT. It translates to CASSFPILPAGGTQYF.

This clone was observed a single time. DNA of the CDR3: TGTGCCAGCAGGCCCGGGACAGGGGCTTCAAATGAGCAGTTCTTC. Protein: CASRPGTGASNEQFF. This rearrangement joins TRBV11-2 to TRBJ2-1; TRBD1 aligns across 10 bases. CDR3 length: 15 residues. V lost 6 bases and J lost 7; bases outside the gene matches: 9. Looked up from germline, CDR1 is SGHAT and CDR2 is FQNNGV.

This chain uses TRBV7-8 with TRBJ1-5, with D perhaps TRBD1 (6 bases). The CDR3 spans 18 residues. Germline CDR1 is SGHVS and CDR2 is FQNEAQ. Trimming removed 4 bases at V and 1 base at J, with 20 bases between. The CDR3 loop is CASSSGLLWDTSNQPQHF. The CDR3 DNA is TGTGCCAGCAGCTCAGGTCTATTGTGGGACACCAGCAATCAGCCCCAGCATTTT.

V usage is TRBV19 and J usage is TRBJ2-3; perhaps TRBD1 as D (5 bases). Per the germline V gene, CDR1 is LNHDA and CDR2 is SQIVND (reference sequence). Trimming took 3 bases from V and 4 from J, leaving 14 bases between them. The CDR3 spans 15 residues. The CDR3 is CASSIGRVAADTQYF. DNA of the CDR3: TGTGCCAGTAGTATCGGCAGGGTTGCGGCAGATACGCAGTATTTT.

This clone was found a few times. The chain combines TRBV5-1 with TRBJ2-3; 7 nucleotides agree with TRBD2. Germline loops: CDR1 SGHRS, CDR2 YFSETQ. The ends lost 5 bases at V and 1 base at J; junction bases unmatched: 10. CDR3 size: 16 residues. CDR3 region: CASRETGLRGTDTQYF. Here the CDR3 DNA reads TGCGCCAGCAGGGAAACGGGACTACGGGGCACAGATACGCAGTATTTT.

The rearrangement joins TRBV7-6 to TRBJ2-2; D is ambiguous. The germline gives CDR1 SGHVS, CDR2 FNYEAQ. Trimming left V 5 bases short and J 5 bases short, with 15 bases between. This CDR3 is 15 amino acids long. CDR3 region: CASSQYSAPTGELFF. CDR3 bases: TGTGCCAGCAGCCAGTACAGTGCTCCTACCGGGGAGCTGTTTTTT.

The gene calls are TRBV30 and TRBJ1-6; TRBD1 matches at 8 bases. CDR3 length: 14 residues. With V trimmed by 3 bases and J by 6 bases, 4 bases remained unmatched. Germline V gene sequence: CDR1 GTSNPN, CDR2 SVGIG (reference sequence). The CDR3 is CAWRADRGNSPLHF. CDR3 coding DNA: TGTGCCTGGAGGGCCGACAGGGGTAATTCACCCCTCCACTTT.

In its sample, this clone was seen a few times. This chain connects TRBV19 to TRBJ1-5, with D perhaps TRBD1 (6 bases). Germline assignment: CDR1 LNHDA and CDR2 SQIVND (reference sequence). Trimming shortened V by 4 bases and J by 6 bases, and 13 bases separated the two germline ends. The CDR3 is 14 amino acids. The CDR3 sequence is CASSKRQVGQPQHF. The CDR3, as DNA: TGTGCCAGTAGTAAACGACAGGTTGGTCAGCCCCAGCATTTT.

This sequence joins TRBV18 and TRBJ1-2, with TRBD1 as a possible D gene (5 bases). The V end lost 3 bases, the J end lost 2 bases, and 10 bases lay between the germline ends. Germline V gene sequence: CDR1 KGHSH, CDR2 LQKENI. The CDR3 extends over 14 amino acids. The CDR3 loop reads CASSPQTENYGYTF. Written as DNA, the CDR3 is TGTGCCAGCTCACCCCAGACAGAGAACTATGGCTACACCTTC.